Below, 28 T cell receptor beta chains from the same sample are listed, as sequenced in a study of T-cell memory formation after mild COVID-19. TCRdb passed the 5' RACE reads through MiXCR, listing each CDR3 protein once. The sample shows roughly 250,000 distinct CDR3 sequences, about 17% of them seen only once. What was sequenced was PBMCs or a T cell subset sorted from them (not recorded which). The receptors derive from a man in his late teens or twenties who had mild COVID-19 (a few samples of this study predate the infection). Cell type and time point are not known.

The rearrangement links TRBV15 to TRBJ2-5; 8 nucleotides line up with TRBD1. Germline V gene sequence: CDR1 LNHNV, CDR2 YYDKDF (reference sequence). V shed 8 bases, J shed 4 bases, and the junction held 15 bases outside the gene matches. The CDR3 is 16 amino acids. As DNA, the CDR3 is TGTGCCACCGGACAGGGAGGATTCGTTGGAGGAGAGACCCAGTACTTC. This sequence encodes CATGQGGFVGGETQYF.

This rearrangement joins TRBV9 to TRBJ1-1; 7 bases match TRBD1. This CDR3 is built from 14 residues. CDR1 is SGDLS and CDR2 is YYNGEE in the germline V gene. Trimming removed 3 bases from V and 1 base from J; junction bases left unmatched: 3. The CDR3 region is CASSANRGNTEAFF. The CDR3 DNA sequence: TGTGCCAGCAGCGCGAACAGGGGGAACACTGAAGCTTTCTTT.

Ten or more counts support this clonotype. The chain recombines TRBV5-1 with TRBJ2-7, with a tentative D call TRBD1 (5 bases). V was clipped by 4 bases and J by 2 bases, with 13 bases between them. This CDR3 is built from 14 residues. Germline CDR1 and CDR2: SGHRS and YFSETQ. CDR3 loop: CASSPRTQTYEQYF. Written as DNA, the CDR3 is TGCGCCAGCAGCCCGAGGACACAGACCTACGAGCAGTACTTC.

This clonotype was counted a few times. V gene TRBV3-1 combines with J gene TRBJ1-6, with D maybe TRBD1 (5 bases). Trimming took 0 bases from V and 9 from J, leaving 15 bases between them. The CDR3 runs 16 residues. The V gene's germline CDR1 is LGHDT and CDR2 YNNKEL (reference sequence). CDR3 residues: CASSQEKGLNFSPLHF. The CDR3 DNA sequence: TGTGCCAGCAGCCAAGAAAAGGGGTTGAATTTTTCACCCCTCCACTTT.

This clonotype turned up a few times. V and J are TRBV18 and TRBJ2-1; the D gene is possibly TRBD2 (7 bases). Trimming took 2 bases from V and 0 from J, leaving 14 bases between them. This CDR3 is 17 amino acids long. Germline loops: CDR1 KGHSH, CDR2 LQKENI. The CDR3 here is CASSPGRGASSYNEQFF. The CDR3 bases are TGTGCCAGCTCACCAGGACGGGGGGCGAGCTCCTACAATGAGCAGTTCTTC.

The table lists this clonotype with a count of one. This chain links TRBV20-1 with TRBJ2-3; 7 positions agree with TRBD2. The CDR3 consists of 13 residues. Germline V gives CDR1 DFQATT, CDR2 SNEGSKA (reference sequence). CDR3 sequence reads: CRAPRGSTDTQYF. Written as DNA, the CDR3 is TGCAGGGCCCCGCGGGGGAGCACAGATACGCAGTATTTT.

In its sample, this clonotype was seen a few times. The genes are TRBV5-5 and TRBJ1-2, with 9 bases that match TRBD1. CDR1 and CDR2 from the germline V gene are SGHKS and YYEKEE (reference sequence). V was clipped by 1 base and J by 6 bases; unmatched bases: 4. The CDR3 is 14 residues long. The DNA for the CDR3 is TGTGCCAGCAGCTTGTCACAGGGGGCGAATGGCTACACCTTC. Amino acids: CASSLSQGANGYTF.

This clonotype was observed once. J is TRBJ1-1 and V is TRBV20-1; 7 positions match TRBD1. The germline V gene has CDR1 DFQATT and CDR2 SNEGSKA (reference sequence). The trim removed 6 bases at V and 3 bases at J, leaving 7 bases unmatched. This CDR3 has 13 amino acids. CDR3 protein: CSASPDRDTEAFF. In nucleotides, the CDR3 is TGCAGTGCATCACCCGACAGGGACACTGAAGCTTTCTTT.

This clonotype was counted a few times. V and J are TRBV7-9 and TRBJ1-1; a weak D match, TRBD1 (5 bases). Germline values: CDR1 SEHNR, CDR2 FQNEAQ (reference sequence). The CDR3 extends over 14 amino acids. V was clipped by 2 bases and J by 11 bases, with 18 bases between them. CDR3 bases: TGTGCCAGCAGCTTATATGGGGACGGGGGGTACGCTTTCTTT. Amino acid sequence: CASSLYGDGGYAFF. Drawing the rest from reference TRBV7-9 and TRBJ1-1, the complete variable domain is DTGVSQNPRHKITKRGQNVTFRCDPISEHNRLYWYRQTLGQGPEFLTYFQNEAQLEKSRLLSDRFSAERPKGSFSTLEIQRTEQGDSAMYLCASSLYGDGGYAFFGQGTRLTVV.

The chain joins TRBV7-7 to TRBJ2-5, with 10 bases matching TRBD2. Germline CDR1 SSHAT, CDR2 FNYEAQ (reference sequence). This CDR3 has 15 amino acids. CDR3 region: CASASGGGPVETQYF. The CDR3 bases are TGTGCTAGCGCCAGCGGGGGGGGGCCTGTCGAGACCCAGTACTTC.

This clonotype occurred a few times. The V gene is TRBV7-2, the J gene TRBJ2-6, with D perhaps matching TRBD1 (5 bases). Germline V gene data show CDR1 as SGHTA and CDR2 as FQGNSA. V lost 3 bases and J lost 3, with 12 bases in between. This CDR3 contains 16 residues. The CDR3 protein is CASSFAGNSGANVLTF. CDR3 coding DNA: TGTGCCAGCAGCTTCGCAGGGAATAGTGGGGCCAACGTCCTGACTTTC.

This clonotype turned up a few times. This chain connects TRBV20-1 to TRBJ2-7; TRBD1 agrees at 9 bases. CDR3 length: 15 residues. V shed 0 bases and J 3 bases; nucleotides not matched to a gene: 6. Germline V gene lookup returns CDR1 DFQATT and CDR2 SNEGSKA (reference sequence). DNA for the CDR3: TGCAGTGCTAGAGATCGAGTGACAGGGGGCTACGAGCAGTACTTC. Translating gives CSARDRVTGGYEQYF.

Here the CDR3 reads CASSPSPGGNYNEQFF. The CDR3 DNA is TGTGCCAGCAGTCCGTCCCCGGGGGGGAATTACAATGAGCAGTTCTTC. The chain links TRBV27 to TRBJ2-1; 8 bases are shared with TRBD2. CDR3 size: 16 residues. Germline trimming cut 5 bases from V and 4 bases from J; bases unmatched to any gene: 10. The germline gives CDR1 MNHEY, CDR2 SMNVEV (reference sequence).

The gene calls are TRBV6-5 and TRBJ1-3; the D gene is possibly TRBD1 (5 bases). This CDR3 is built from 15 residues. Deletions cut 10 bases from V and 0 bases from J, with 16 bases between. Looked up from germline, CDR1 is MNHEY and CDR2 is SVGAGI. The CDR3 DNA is TGTGCCACCTCGAGGGAGGGGAACTCTGGAAACACCATATATTTT. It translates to CATSREGNSGNTIYF.

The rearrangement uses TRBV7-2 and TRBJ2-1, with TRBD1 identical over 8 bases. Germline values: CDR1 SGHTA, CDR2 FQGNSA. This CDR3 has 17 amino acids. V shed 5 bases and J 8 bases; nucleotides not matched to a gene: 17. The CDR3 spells CASSPRDRSLLRDEQFF. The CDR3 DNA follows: TGTGCCAGCAGCCCGAGGGACAGGTCGCTTCTTCGGGATGAGCAGTTCTTC.

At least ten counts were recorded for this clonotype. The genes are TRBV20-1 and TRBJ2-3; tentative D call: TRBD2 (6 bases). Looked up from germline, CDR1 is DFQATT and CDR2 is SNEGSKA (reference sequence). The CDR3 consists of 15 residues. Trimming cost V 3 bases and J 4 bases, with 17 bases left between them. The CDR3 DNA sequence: TGCAGTGCTAGGGCGGACTATAGTTTTGCAGATACGCAGTATTTT. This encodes CSARADYSFADTQYF.

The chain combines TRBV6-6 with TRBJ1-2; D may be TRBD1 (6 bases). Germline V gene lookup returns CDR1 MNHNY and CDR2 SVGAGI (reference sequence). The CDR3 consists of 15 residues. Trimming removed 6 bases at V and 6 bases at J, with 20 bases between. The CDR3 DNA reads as TGTGCCAGCAGAAATGCCGGGACATTAAGAGATGGCTACACCTTC. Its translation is CASRNAGTLRDGYTF.

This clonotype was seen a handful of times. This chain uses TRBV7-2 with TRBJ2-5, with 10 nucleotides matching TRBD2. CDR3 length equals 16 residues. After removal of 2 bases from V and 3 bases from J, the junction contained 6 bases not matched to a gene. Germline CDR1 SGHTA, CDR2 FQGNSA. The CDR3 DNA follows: TGTGCCAGCAGCTTAAGCCTAGCGGGGGCCAAAGAGACCCAGTACTTC. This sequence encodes CASSLSLAGAKETQYF.

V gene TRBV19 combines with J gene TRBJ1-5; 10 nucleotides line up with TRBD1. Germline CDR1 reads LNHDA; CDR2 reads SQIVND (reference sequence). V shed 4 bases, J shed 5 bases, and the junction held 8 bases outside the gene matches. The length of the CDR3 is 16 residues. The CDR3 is CASSTLADRGHQPQHF. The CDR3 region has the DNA TGTGCCAGTAGTACGCTCGCCGACAGGGGGCATCAGCCCCAGCATTTT.

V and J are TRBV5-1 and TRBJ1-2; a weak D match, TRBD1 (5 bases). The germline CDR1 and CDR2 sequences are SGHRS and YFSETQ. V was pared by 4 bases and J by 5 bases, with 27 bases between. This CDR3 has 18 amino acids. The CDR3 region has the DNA TGCGCCAGCAGCCGCCAGGGAGGGGTTAATAACTATGTTTATGGCTACACCTTC. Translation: CASSRQGGVNNYVYGYTF.

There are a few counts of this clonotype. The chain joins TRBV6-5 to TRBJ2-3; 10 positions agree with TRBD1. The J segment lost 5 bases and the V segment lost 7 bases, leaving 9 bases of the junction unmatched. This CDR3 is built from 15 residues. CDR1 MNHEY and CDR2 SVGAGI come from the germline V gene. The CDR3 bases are TGTGCCAGCAACCCCCGGACAGGGGGTCGAGATACGCAGTATTTT. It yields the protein CASNPRTGGRDTQYF.

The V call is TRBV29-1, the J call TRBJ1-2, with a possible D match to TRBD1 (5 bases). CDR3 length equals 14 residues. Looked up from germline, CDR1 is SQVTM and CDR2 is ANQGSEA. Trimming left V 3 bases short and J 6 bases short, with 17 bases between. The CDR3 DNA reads TGCAGCGTTGAGGTTGGGGGATCGGGGAATGGCTACACCTTC. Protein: CSVEVGGSGNGYTF.

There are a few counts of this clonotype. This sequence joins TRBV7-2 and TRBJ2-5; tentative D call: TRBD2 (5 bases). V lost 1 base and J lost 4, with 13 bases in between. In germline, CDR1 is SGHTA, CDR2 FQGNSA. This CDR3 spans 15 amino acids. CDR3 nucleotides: TGTGCCAGCAGCTTAGGCCTGACGGGGATAGAGACCCAGTACTTC. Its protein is CASSLGLTGIETQYF.

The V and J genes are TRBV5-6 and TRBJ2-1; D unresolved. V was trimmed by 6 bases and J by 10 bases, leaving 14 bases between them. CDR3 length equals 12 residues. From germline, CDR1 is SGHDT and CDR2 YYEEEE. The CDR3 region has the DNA TGTGCCAGCAACCGTCGGCCAGCCGAGCAGTTCTTC. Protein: CASNRRPAEQFF.

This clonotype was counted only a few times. The CDR3 region is CATTTVGENEQFF. The CDR3 DNA follows: TGTGCCACCACGACGGTCGGCGAAAATGAGCAGTTCTTC. The V and J genes are TRBV5-4 and TRBJ2-1; no firm D call. V shed 9 bases and J shed 7 bases, with 17 bases lying between them. The germline gives CDR1 SGHNT, CDR2 YYREEE (reference sequence). This CDR3 spans 13 amino acids.

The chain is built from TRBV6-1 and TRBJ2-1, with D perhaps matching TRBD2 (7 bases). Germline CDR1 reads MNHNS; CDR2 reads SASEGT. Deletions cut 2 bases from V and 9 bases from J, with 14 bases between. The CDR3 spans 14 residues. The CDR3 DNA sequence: TGTGCCAGCAGTGAAAATTCGGGGGGCCCTGAGCAGTTCTTC. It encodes CASSENSGGPEQFF.

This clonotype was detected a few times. The CDR3: CASNWGGQETQYF. CDR3 bases: TGTGCCAGCAACTGGGGGGGGCAAGAGACCCAGTACTTC. V and J are TRBV7-8 and TRBJ2-5, with 7 bases matching TRBD2. This CDR3 comprises 13 residues. Germline trimming cut 7 bases from V and 2 bases from J; bases unmatched to any gene: 4. From germline, CDR1 is SGHVS and CDR2 FQNEAQ.

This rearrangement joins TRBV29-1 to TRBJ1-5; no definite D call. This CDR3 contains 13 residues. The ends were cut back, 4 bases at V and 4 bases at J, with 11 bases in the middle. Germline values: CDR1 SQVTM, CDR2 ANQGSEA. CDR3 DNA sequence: TGCAGCGTTGTAATCGGGAGTAATCAGCCCCAGCATTTT. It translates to CSVVIGSNQPQHF.